This passage covers 16 T cell receptor beta chains from one sample sequenced in a study of blood T cell repertoires in COVID-19. Profiling relied on immunoSEQ multiplex PCR, and the TCRdb table lists in-frame clones only, not all of them. The repertoire consists of over 95,000 clones, with over 80% occurring once and the leading ten covering approximately 4.3%. Sequencing was performed on peripheral blood. These receptors all come from a woman aged 50 to 65 with acute or convalescent COVID-19.

The table lists this clone with a count of one. The CDR3 DNA reads as TGTGCCAGCAGTGTAAAGGGAGGAGGCACTGAAGCTTTCTTT. Encoded protein: CASSVKGGGTEAFF. The chain carries TRBV2 and TRBJ1-1; D is undetermined. The V gene's germline CDR1 is SNHLY and CDR2 FYNNEI. V shed 4 bases and J shed 4 bases, with 13 bases lying between them. The length of the CDR3 is 14 residues. Combining the CDR3 with reference TRBV2 and TRBJ1-1 gives the whole variable domain EPEVTQTPSHQVTQMGQEVILRCVPISNHLYFYWYRQILGQKVEFLVSFYNNEISEKSEIFDDQFSVERPDGSNFTLKIRSTKLEDSAMYFCASSVKGGGTEAFFGQGTRLTVV.

The chain couples TRBV28 to TRBJ1-5; D uncertain. CDR1 and CDR2 from the germline V gene are MDHEN and SYDVKM. Deletions cut 5 bases from V and 8 bases from J, with 7 bases between. The CDR3 is made up of 11 amino acids. The CDR3 reads CASSEEEPQHF. Here the CDR3 DNA reads TGTGCCAGCAGTGAGGAGGAGCCCCAGCATTTT.

This clone was found a few times. The chain employs TRBV7-6 and TRBJ2-5; TRBD2 matches at 7 bases. Trimming cost V 1 base and J 1 base; bases outside gene matches: 12. Germline V lookup: CDR1 SGHVS, CDR2 FNYEAQ. The CDR3 runs to 18 residues. The CDR3 bases are TGTGCCAGCAGCTTAGAGGGCCCCGGCAGGGAGGGCCAAGAGACCCAGTACTTC. This codes for CASSLEGPGREGQETQYF.

The chain links TRBV25-1 to TRBJ1-5, with 10 bases lining up with TRBD1. CDR3 length equals 15 residues. Germline V gene sequence: CDR1 MGHDK, CDR2 SYGVNS. Trimming took 6 bases from V and 5 from J; bases not matched to a gene: 7. The CDR3 nucleotides are TGTGCCAGCAGCGATAAGGACAGGGGGGATCAGCCCCAGCATTTT. Translation gives CASSDKDRGDQPQHF.

This sequence joins TRBV28 and TRBJ2-3; D perhaps matches TRBD2 (6 bases). The CDR3 spans 11 residues. V lost 8 bases, J lost 4 bases, and 7 bases lay in between. From germline, CDR1 is MDHEN and CDR2 SYDVKM. The CDR3 DNA reads as TGTGCCAGCGGGAGGCCAGATACGCAGTATTTT. It encodes CASGRPDTQYF.

The count of this clone is one. V gene TRBV4-1 combines with J gene TRBJ2-5, with D tentatively TRBD1 (5 bases). Trimming left V 1 base short and J 1 base short, with 7 bases between. Germline V CDR1 and CDR2: MGHRA, YSYEKL. The CDR3 is 14 residues long. The DNA of the CDR3 is TGCGCCAGCAGCCAAGCAGGGTTCCAAGAGACCCAGTACTTC. This codes for CASSQAGFQETQYF.

V usage is TRBV27 and J usage is TRBJ2-7; 7 bases match TRBD1. This CDR3 comprises 15 residues. V gave up 5 bases and J gave up 6 bases; unmatched junction bases: 13. Germline lookup yields CDR1 MNHEY and CDR2 SMNVEV (reference sequence). CDR3 DNA: TGTGCCAGCAGTGCCACAGGGGTAGACAGTGGCGAGCAGTACTTC. The encoded protein is CASSATGVDSGEQYF.

The gene calls are TRBV19 and TRBJ2-7, with a tentative D call TRBD1 (5 bases). Trimming stripped 2 bases from V and 1 base from J, with 9 bases between. CDR1 is LNHDA, CDR2 SQIVND, per germline (reference sequence). The CDR3 consists of 14 residues. CDR3: CASSISGISYEQYF. DNA for the CDR3: TGTGCCAGTAGTATATCAGGGATTTCCTACGAGCAGTACTTC.

This clone has a handful of counts. The CDR3 loop is CASSHPGQGDTEAFF. CDR3 sequence (DNA): TGCGCCAGCAGCCACCCGGGACAGGGGGACACTGAAGCTTTCTTT. This chain joins TRBV4-1 and TRBJ1-1; 11 positions match TRBD1. V shed 3 bases and J 3 bases; nucleotides not matched to a gene: 3. Germline values: CDR1 MGHRA, CDR2 YSYEKL. This CDR3 is 15 amino acids long.

The CDR3: CASSRKAGTGDSPLHF. The CDR3 nucleotides are TGTGCCAGCAGCAGAAAGGCCGGGACAGGGGATTCACCCCTCCACTTT. The chain employs TRBV21-1 and TRBJ1-6; TRBD1, the table's D call, was not compared with the DNA. TRBV21-1 is given as a pseudogene. The CDR3 extends over 16 amino acids.

The rearrangement uses TRBV28 and TRBJ1-5; D is unclear. This CDR3 has 17 residues. Germline V gene lookup returns CDR1 MDHEN and CDR2 SYDVKM. The V gene lost 7 bases and the J gene lost 3 bases, with 22 bases spanning the gap. The DNA for the CDR3 is TGTGCCAGCACCTGGATAGCCGGGAAAGGGAACAATCAGCCCCAGCATTTT. Its protein is CASTWIAGKGNNQPQHF.

Note on this clone: At the DNA level, this CDR3 is encoded by other sequences in the same sample as well. V and J are TRBV7-2 and TRBJ1-2; no firm D call. Germline V gene sequence: CDR1 SGHTA, CDR2 FQGNSA. Trimming removed 0 bases from V and 1 base from J, with 6 bases in between. The CDR3 has 14 residues. CDR3 nucleotides: TGTGCCAGCAGCTTAGCGCGGGGTAACTATGGCTACACCTTC. This codes for CASSLARGNYGYTF. The full variable domain, with the rest looked up from reference TRBV7-2 and TRBJ1-2, is GAGVSQSPSNKVTEKGKDVELRCDPISGHTALYWYRQSLGQGLEFLIYFQGNSAPDKSGLPSDRFSAERTGGSVSTLTIQRTQQEDSAVYLCASSLARGNYGYTFGSGTRLTVV.

This clone came up once. The chain is built from TRBV19 and TRBJ1-1; 9 nucleotides line up with TRBD1. Per the germline V gene, CDR1 is LNHDA and CDR2 is SQIVND (reference sequence). Trimming cost V 2 bases and J 5 bases; bases outside gene matches: 6. There are 15 residues in the CDR3. The CDR3 loop reads CASSILQGARTEAFF. CDR3 coding DNA: TGTGCCAGTAGTATATTACAGGGGGCAAGAACTGAAGCTTTCTTT.

The chain uses TRBV6-1 and TRBJ1-3, with D hard to call. Germline CDR1 and CDR2: MNHNS and SASEGT. This CDR3 is built from 17 residues. Trimming removed 0 bases from V and 0 bases from J, with 12 bases in between. DNA of the CDR3: TGTGCCAGCAGTGAAGCGCACGGCGGCTCCTCTGGAAACACCATATATTTT. Its protein is CASSEAHGGSSGNTIYF.

V gene TRBV6-6 combines with J gene TRBJ2-3; D uncertain. Germline V CDR1 and CDR2: MNHNY, SVGAGI (reference sequence). This CDR3 spans 12 amino acids. V was clipped by 0 bases and J by 5 bases, with 3 bases between them. The CDR3 bases are TGTGCCAGCAGTTACTCCGGAGATACGCAGTATTTT. This translates into CASSYSGDTQYF.

The rearrangement links TRBV3-1 (or the pseudogene TRBV3-2) to TRBJ1-5; D is unclear. CDR1 is LGHDT and CDR2 is YNNKEL in the germline V gene (reference sequence). The CDR3 has 19 amino acids. The V and J ends lost 3 bases and 0 bases respectively, with 21 bases between them. The CDR3 DNA reads as TGTGCCAGCAGCCAGCCAGTAACGAACGTGCCCGATAGCAATCAGCCCCAGCATTTT. Translated, it gives CASSQPVTNVPDSNQPQHF.